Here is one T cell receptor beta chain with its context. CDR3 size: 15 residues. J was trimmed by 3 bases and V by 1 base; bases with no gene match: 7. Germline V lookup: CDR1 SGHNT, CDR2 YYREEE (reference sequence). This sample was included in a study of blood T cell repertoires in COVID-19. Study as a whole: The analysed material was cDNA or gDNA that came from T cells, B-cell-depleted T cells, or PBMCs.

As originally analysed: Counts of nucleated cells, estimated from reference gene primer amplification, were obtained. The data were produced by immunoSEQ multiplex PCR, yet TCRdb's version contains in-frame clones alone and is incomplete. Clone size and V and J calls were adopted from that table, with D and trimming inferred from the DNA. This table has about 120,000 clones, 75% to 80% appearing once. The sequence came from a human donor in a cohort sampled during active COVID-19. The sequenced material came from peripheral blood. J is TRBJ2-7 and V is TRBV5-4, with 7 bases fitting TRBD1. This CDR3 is CASSLRQGDNYEQYF. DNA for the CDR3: TGTGCCAGCAGCTTGAGGCAGGGGGACAACTACGAGCAGTACTTC.